This T cell receptor (beta chain) derives from a study of blood T cell repertoires in COVID-19. The overall study: COVID-19 samples, acute and convalescent, were from the United States, Italy and Spain. Sources were T cells, B-cell-depleted T cells, or PBMCs; the material itself was cDNA or gDNA.

CDR1 is SNHLY and CDR2 is FYNNEI in the germline V gene. CDR3 length equals 14 residues. V gave up 7 bases and J gave up 7 bases, with 17 bases separating them. Authors' processing steps: Counts of nucleated cells, estimated from reference gene primer amplification, were obtained. Sequencing used immunoSEQ multiplex PCR; TCRdb keeps in-frame clones, though not all of them. V and J calls and clone size are copied from that table; D and trimming were computed from the DNA. The table lists 190,000 or so clones, around 87% of them singletons. The sequencing input was peripheral blood. This sequence was found in a man in his forties with active or convalescent COVID-19. J is TRBJ2-1 and V is TRBV2; D is perhaps TRBD2 (5 bases). The CDR3 sequence: CASTREGPGNEQFF. The CDR3 coding sequence is TGTGCCAGCACCCGAGAAGGGCCGGGAAATGAGCAGTTCTTC.